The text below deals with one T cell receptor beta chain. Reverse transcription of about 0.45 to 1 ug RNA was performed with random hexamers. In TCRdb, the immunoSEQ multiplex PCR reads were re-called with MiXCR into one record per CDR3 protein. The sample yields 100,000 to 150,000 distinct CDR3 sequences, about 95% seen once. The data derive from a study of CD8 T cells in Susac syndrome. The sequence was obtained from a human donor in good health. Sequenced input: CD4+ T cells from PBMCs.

The CDR3 DNA reads TGCGCCAGCAGCTTGAAGGGGCAAGAGACCCAGTACTTC. Translating gives CASSLKGQETQYF. The rearrangement uses TRBV5-1 and TRBJ2-5; tentatively, D is TRBD1 (5 bases). Trimming took off 1 base at V and 2 bases at J, with 6 bases between the two ends. The CDR3 contains 13 residues. Germline V gene sequence: CDR1 SGHRS, CDR2 YFSETQ.